These 15 T cell receptor beta chains came from one sample sequenced in a study of cytomegalovirus exposure and HLA in healthy donors. 13 Jbeta primers and 60 Vbeta primers were used for the PCR. Clones were sequenced by immunoSEQ multiplex PCR, and TCRdb holds only the in-frame ones, with some missing. The record lists approximately 190,000 clones, of which the ten most abundant hold about 0.74%. Material: PBMCs. These receptors came from a boy aged 5 to 17 in good health and CMV-seronegative.

Remarks on this clone: One end of the junction does not line up with germline, which may come from a read error. The chain carries TRBV5-4 and TRBJ2-7; D might be TRBD2 (6 bases). The CDR3 is made up of 13 amino acids. From germline, CDR1 is SGHNT and CDR2 YYREEE (reference sequence). This CDR3 reads CASSSEGRWVSHF. In DNA form, the CDR3 reads TGTGCCAGCAGCTCTGAAGGGAGGTGGGTTTCCCACTTC.

The chain has TRBV7-9 and TRBJ2-5, with 9 bases fitting TRBD2. The CDR3 contains 14 residues. Germline V gene data show CDR1 as SEHNR and CDR2 as FQNEAQ (reference sequence). The V gene end was trimmed by 4 bases and the J gene end by 8 bases; junction bases not matched to a gene: 8. The CDR3: CASSWSGGSRTQYF. CDR3 in DNA: TGTGCCAGCAGCTGGAGCGGGGGGTCGAGAACCCAGTACTTC.

V is TRBV27 and J is TRBJ2-7; TRBD1 matches at 7 bases. The germline gives CDR1 MNHEY, CDR2 SMNVEV (reference sequence). The CDR3 sequence is 13 residues long. J was trimmed by 3 bases and V by 4 bases; bases with no gene match: 3. The CDR3 region has the DNA TGTGCCAGCAGTTCTGGGACAGACTACGAGCAGTACTTC. This codes for CASSSGTDYEQYF.

J is TRBJ2-7 and V is TRBV7-9; D possibly corresponds to TRBD1 (6 bases). CDR1 is SEHNR, CDR2 FQNEAQ, per germline (reference sequence). V lost 1 base and J lost 0, with 19 bases in between. The CDR3 loop spans 18 amino acids. The CDR3 coding sequence is TGTGCCAGCAGCTTAGTTGTAGGGGGATTGGGGGACTCCTACGAGCAGTACTTC. Translating it yields CASSLVVGGLGDSYEQYF.

The chain has TRBV4-1 and TRBJ2-2; no clear D. The CDR3 loop spans 14 amino acids. Looked up from germline, CDR1 is MGHRA and CDR2 is YSYEKL. The V gene lost 4 bases and the J gene lost 1 base, with 7 bases spanning the gap. CDR3 residues: CASSPLMNTGELFF. The CDR3 DNA reads TGCGCCAGCAGCCCCCTTATGAACACCGGGGAGCTGTTTTTT.

The chain couples TRBV12-5 to TRBJ2-2; 7 bases are shared with TRBD2. J gave up 7 bases and V 0 bases, and 8 bases lay outside the gene matches. CDR1 LGHNT and CDR2 FRNRAP come from the germline V gene. The length of the CDR3 is 16 residues. Here the CDR3 DNA reads TGTGCTAGTGGTTTGGTACGAGGACTAGGCGGCGGGGAGCTGTTTTTT. This codes for CASGLVRGLGGGELFF.

The CDR3 nucleotides read TGTGCCAGTACTCGACGGACAGGCACACAAGCTAGGAGCACTGAAGCTTTCTTT. The encoded protein is CASTRRTGTQARSTEAFF. The chain joins TRBV19 to TRBJ1-1; TRBD1 matches at 7 bases. The V segment lost 7 bases and the J segment 4 bases; nucleotides outside the gene matches: 21. CDR1 LNHDA and CDR2 SQIVND come from the germline V gene (reference sequence). The CDR3 length is 18 residues.

On this clone itself: Other DNA sequences of this sample code for an identical CDR3. DNA for the CDR3: TGTGCCAGTAGGCGACAGGGGGCGGGAGACAATCAGCCCCAGCATTTT. Protein: CASRRQGAGDNQPQHF. The chain is built from TRBV19 and TRBJ1-5; TRBD1 matches at 10 bases. From germline, CDR1 is LNHDA and CDR2 SQIVND (reference sequence). This CDR3 has 16 amino acids. The trim removed 6 bases at V and 3 bases at J, leaving 8 bases unmatched.

This sequence joins TRBV30 and TRBJ1-2; 7 nucleotides agree with TRBD1. This CDR3 is built from 14 residues. Unmatched junction bases numbered 14, after V lost 7 bases and J lost 6 bases. The germline V gene has CDR1 GTSNPN and CDR2 SVGIG (reference sequence). CDR3 loop: CASTSAGGLDGYTF. CDR3 sequence (DNA): TGTGCCTCAACTTCGGCAGGGGGACTTGATGGCTACACCTTC.

This chain joins TRBV5-1 and TRBJ2-5, with no clear D. Germline V gene sequence: CDR1 SGHRS, CDR2 YFSETQ. CDR3 length: 13 residues. Trimming removed 5 bases at V and 1 base at J, with 9 bases between. CDR3 protein: CASSTGRQETQYF. CDR3 in DNA: TGCGCCAGCAGTACGGGTCGCCAAGAGACCCAGTACTTC. The entire variable domain, with the rest obtained from reference TRBV5-1 and TRBJ2-5, is as follows: KAGVTQTPRYLIKTRGQQVTLSCSPISGHRSVSWYQQTPGQGLQFLFEYFSETQRNKGNFPGRFSGRQFSNSRSEMNVSTLELGDSALYLCASSTGRQETQYFGPGTRLLVL.

The rearrangement joins TRBV10-2 to TRBJ2-7; 7 bases agree with TRBD1. V shed 5 bases, J shed 7 bases, and the junction held 8 bases outside the gene matches. From germline, CDR1 is WSHSY and CDR2 SAAADI. CDR3 size: 13 residues. The CDR3 region is CASSRDSPREQYF. CDR3 bases: TGCGCCAGCAGTCGGGACAGCCCGAGGGAGCAGTACTTC.

This rearrangement joins TRBV9 to TRBJ1-2; maybe TRBD1 (6 bases). CDR1 and CDR2 (germline): SGDLS, YYNGEE. The CDR3 extends over 18 amino acids. V lost 3 bases, J lost 1 base, and 22 bases lay in between. The CDR3 nucleotides read TGTGCCAGCAGCGCCCTATACTCAGGGGTTGGACGTAACTATGGCTACACCTTC. Translating it yields CASSALYSGVGRNYGYTF.

The chain has TRBV2 and TRBJ2-5; D not certain. The CDR3 is 10 residues long. The germline V and J ends were trimmed by 6 bases and 4 bases, with 3 bases remaining between them. The germline gives CDR1 SNHLY, CDR2 FYNNEI. This CDR3 is CASRLETQYF. CDR3 nucleotide sequence: TGTGCCAGCAGACTAGAGACCCAGTACTTC.

This chain connects TRBV10-3 to TRBJ2-5; TRBD2 matches 11 bases. CDR3 length: 17 amino acids. With V trimmed by 0 bases and J by 5 bases, 8 bases remained unmatched. Germline loops: CDR1 ENHRY, CDR2 SYGVKD. CDR3 coding DNA: TGTGCCATCAGTGAGTCGGCCCTAGCGGGGGGCCTCGAGACCCAGTACTTC. Translation gives CAISESALAGGLETQYF.

The chain has TRBV5-1 and TRBJ2-7; no clear D gene. The V end lost 1 base, the J end lost 0 bases, and 8 bases lay between the germline ends. The CDR3 has 14 residues. Looked up from germline, CDR1 is SGHRS and CDR2 is YFSETQ. CDR3 sequence reads: CASSLSTTSYEQYF. CDR3 sequence (DNA): TGCGCCAGCAGCTTGTCCACTACCTCCTACGAGCAGTACTTC.